This note documents a single T cell receptor (beta chain) sequence. This sample stems from a study of identical twins. TCRdb re-called the 5' RACE reads with MiXCR, one entry per CDR3 protein. The sample gives a few hundred thousand distinct CDR3 sequences, roughly an eighth of which show up once; approximately 1% is in the top ten. V was trimmed by 6 bases and J by 3 bases, leaving 8 bases between them. CDR1 and CDR2 (germline): SQVTM, ANQGSEA. There are 11 residues in the CDR3. The same data also contributed to another study, on yellow fever vaccine responses in identical twins.

The receptor comes from a woman between 18 and 29 years old in good health. The chain employs TRBV29-1 and TRBJ1-2; no reliable D call. Sequences were obtained from CD4+ T cells sorted from blood. The CDR3 DNA reads TGCAGCGTCCTCAAGGACTATGGCTACACCTTC. Amino acids: CSVLKDYGYTF.